This T cell receptor (beta chain) is from a study of blood T cell repertoires in COVID-19. At the level of the study: Donors in the United States, Italy and Spain gave samples during acute or convalescent COVID-19. The analysed material was cDNA or gDNA that came from T cells, B-cell-depleted T cells, or PBMCs.

The authors' processing: Scientists estimated how many nucleated cells there were by amplifying reference gene primers. Libraries were prepared by immunoSEQ multiplex PCR; TCRdb keeps only in-frame clonotypes and omits some of them. D and trimming come from the DNA, and the V and J calls and clone size come from that table. The sample records about 400,000 clones, 70% to 90% being singletons. Sequencing was done on a sample of PBMCs or T cells enriched from blood (not recorded which). The sequence was collected from a woman in her thirties or forties with acute COVID-19.

CDR3 sequence: CASAPWGPFTEAFF. The CDR3, as DNA: TGTGCCTCAGCTCCTTGGGGGCCCTTCACTGAAGCTTTCTTT. The chain is built from TRBV27 and TRBJ1-1, with D maybe TRBD1 (6 bases). V was pared by 11 bases and J by 4 bases, with 20 bases between. This CDR3 region has 14 residues. Germline CDR1 reads MNHEY; CDR2 reads SMNVEV (reference sequence).